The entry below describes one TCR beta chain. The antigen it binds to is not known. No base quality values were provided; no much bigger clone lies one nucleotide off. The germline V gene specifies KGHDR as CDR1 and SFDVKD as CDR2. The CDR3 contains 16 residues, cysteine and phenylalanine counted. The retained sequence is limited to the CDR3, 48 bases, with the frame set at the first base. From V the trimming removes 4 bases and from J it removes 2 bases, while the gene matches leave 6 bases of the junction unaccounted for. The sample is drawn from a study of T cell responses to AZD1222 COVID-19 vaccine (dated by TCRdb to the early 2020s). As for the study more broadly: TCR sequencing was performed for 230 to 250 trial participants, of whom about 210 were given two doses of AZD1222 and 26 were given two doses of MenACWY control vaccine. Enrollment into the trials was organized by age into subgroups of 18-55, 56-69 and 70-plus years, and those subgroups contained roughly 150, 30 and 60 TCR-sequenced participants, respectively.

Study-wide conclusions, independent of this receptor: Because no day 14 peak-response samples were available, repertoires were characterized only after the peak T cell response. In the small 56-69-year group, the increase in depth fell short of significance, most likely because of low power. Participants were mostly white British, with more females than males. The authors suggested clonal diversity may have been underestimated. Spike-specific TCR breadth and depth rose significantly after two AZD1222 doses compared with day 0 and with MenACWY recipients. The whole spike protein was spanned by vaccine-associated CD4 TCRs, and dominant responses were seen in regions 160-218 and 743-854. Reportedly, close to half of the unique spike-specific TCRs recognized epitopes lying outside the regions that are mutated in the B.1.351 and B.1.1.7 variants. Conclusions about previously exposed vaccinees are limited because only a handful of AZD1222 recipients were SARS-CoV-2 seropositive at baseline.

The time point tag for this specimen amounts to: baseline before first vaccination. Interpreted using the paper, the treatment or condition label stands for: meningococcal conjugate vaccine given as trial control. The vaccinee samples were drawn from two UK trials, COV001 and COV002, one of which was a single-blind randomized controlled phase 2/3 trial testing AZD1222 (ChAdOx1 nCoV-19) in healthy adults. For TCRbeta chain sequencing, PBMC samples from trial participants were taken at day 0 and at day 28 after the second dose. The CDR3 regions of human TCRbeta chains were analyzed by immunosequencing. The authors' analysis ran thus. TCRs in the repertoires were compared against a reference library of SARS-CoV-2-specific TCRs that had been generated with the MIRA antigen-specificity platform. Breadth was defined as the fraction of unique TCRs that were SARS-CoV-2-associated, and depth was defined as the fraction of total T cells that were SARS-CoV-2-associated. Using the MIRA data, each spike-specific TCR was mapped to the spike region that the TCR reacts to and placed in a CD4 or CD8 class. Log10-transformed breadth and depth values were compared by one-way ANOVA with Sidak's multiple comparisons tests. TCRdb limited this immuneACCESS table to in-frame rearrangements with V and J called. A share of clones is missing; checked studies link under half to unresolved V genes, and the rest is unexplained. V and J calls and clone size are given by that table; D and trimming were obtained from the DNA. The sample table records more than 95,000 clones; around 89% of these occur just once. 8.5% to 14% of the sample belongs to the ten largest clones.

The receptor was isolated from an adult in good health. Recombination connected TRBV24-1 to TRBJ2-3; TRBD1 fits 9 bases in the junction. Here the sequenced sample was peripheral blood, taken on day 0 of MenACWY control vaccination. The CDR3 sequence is CATSDLRDRDTDTQYF. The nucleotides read TGTGCCACCAGTGACCTCCGGGACAGGGACACAGATACGCAGTATTTT.